The 2 T cell receptor beta chains in this list originate from one sample, sequenced in a study of blood T cell repertoires in COVID-19. TCRdb keeps only in-frame clones here, not all; method: immunoSEQ multiplex PCR. The sample shows approximately 500,000 clones, nearly 90% of them seen only once. The sample taken for sequencing was peripheral blood. The receptors here all came from a man between 18 and 29 years old with COVID-19, enrolled during active disease.

This chain uses TRBV6-6 with TRBJ1-6, with D possibly being TRBD1 (6 bases). The V and J ends lost 4 bases and 6 bases respectively, with 13 bases between them. The CDR3 contains 15 residues. Germline V gene lookup returns CDR1 MNHNY and CDR2 SVGAGI (reference sequence). CDR3 amino acids: CASSLGGTSNSPLHF. The CDR3 nucleotides are TGTGCCAGCAGTTTGGGAGGGACATCTAATTCACCCCTCCACTTT.

The chain uses TRBV7-8 and TRBJ2-5; D might be TRBD2 (6 bases). There are 15 residues in the CDR3. V lost 0 bases, J lost 2 bases, and 10 bases lay in between. CDR1 SGHVS and CDR2 FQNEAQ come from the germline V gene. The CDR3 reads CASSLAAGSQETQYF. The CDR3 nucleotides are TGTGCCAGCAGCTTAGCAGCCGGGAGTCAAGAGACCCAGTACTTC. The full variable domain, its missing parts supplied by reference TRBV7-8 and TRBJ2-5, is GAGVSQSPRYKVAKRGQDVALRCDPISGHVSLFWYQQALGQGPEFLTYFQNEAQLDKSGLPSDRFFAERPEGSVSTLKIQRTQQEDSAVYLCASSLAAGSQETQYFGPGTRLLVL.